These 2 T cell receptor beta chains share one sample of origin, sequenced in a study of cytomegalovirus exposure and HLA in healthy donors. 13 Jbeta primers and 60 Vbeta primers were used for the PCR. The method was immunoSEQ multiplex PCR; TCRdb's version includes in-frame clones alone and lacks a portion of them. The table has 100,000 to 150,000 clones, around 9% seen once. Sequencing used PBMCs. Receptors were obtained from a man in his forties in good health and CMV-seronegative.

This clone came up a few times. The chain is built from TRBV6-1 and TRBJ1-2; D not resolved. V was trimmed by 1 base and J by 0 bases, leaving 9 bases between them. The CDR3 loop spans 15 amino acids. Germline CDR1 reads MNHNS; CDR2 reads SASEGT. This CDR3 reads CASSEGGAPNYGYTF. For the CDR3, the DNA is TGTGCCAGCAGTGAAGGAGGCGCTCCTAACTATGGCTACACCTTC.

This clone has only a few counts. This chain links TRBV29-1 with TRBJ2-7, with a weak D call TRBD1 (6 bases). Trimming left V 2 bases short and J 0 bases short, with 14 bases between. The CDR3 covers 15 residues. Germline CDR1 SQVTM, CDR2 ANQGSEA. The CDR3 region has the DNA TGCAGCGTTGAATCCGGGACATCCACCTCCTACGAGCAGTACTTC. The encoded protein is CSVESGTSTSYEQYF.